The sequence of this T cell receptor beta chain was determined in a study of human T cells and chemical hapten exposure. Study overall: Minor pooled library volume differences mainly drove per-sample TCR yield variation. Broader study findings: The number of TCRs over 1 in 1000 frequency stayed unchanged after DPC.

Extraction yielded total RNA from whole blood (unfractionated). Unique molecular identifiers were affixed to discrete cDNA molecules within the library. Original processing notes: Samples had a median of 95,638 TCRs, ranging roughly 23,224 to 700,000. MiXCR, applied by TCRdb to the 5' RACE reads, yields one record per CDR3 protein. The V and J calls here are based on TCRdb, not the publication. The sample lists tens of thousands of distinct CDR3 sequences, approximately 15% seen once, with around 6.8% in the top ten. As concerns this clonotype: Antigen unknown.

This CDR3 region has 15 residues. V was clipped by 5 bases and J by 1 base; unmatched bases: 7. The V gene's germline CDR1 is MNHEY and CDR2 SVGAGI. The receptor comes from a female donor in good health. This sequence joins TRBV6-5 and TRBJ1-1; 7 bases map to TRBD1. The chain's CDR3 is CASSGIQGTNTEAFF. The CDR3 nucleotides read TGTGCCAGCAGTGGTATACAGGGGACGAACACTGAAGCTTTCTTT.